Given below is one TCR beta chain in context. What it recognizes is unknown. Measured with immunoSEQ multiplex PCR; TCRdb has only the in-frame clones, and not every one. The sample has under 250,000 clones, around 86% seen once; the top ten hold 1.5% to 2%. The data stem from a study of cytomegalovirus exposure and HLA in healthy donors. Separate from the approximately 670-subject first cohort was the roughly 120-subject validation cohort, to which the donors belonged. Broader study findings: In vitro checks showed that three CMV-associated chains really do target CMV antigens. Subsequent analysis showed first-cohort TCR clusters tending to co-occur in more than 90 validation repertoires.

There are 18 residues in the CDR3. Germline V gene lookup returns CDR1 ENHRY and CDR2 SYGVKD. With V trimmed by 2 bases and J by 4 bases, 6 bases remained unmatched. The chain links TRBV10-3 to TRBJ2-2, with 14 bases identical to TRBD2. The sequencing sample was made of PBMCs. The sequence was collected from a young woman in good health and CMV-seropositive. Here the CDR3 DNA reads TGTGCCATCAGTGAGGTACCGGGACTAGCGGGAGTCACCGGGGAGCTGTTTTTT. Encoded protein: CAISEVPGLAGVTGELFF.